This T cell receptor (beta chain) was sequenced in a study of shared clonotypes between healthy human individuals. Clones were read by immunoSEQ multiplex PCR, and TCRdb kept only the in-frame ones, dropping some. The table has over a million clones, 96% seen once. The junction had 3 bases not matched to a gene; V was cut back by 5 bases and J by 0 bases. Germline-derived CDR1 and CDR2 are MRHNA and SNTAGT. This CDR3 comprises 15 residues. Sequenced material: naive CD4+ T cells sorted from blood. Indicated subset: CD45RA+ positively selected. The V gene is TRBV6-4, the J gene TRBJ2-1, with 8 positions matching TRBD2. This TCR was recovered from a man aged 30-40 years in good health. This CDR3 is CASSPSGSSYNEQFF. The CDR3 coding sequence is TGTGCCAGCAGTCCCAGCGGGAGCTCCTACAATGAGCAGTTCTTC.